A selection of T cell receptor beta chains follows, all from one sample in a study of blood T cell repertoires in COVID-19. Clones were sequenced by immunoSEQ multiplex PCR, and TCRdb holds only the in-frame ones, with some missing. The sample yields some 270,000 clones, about 89% seen once. The source material was PBMCs or T cells enriched from blood (not recorded which). The receptors originated from a woman in her 40s who had recovered from COVID-19. Each CDR3 is given with its conserved first and last residue. D genes are given only for firm matches. Size is omitted from some rows. Given values are once, few, many or a class for expanded clones.

TRBJ1-1 . TRBD1 TRBV5-4 CASSWDRLNTEAFF TGTGCCAGCAGCTGGGACAGGCTGAACACTGAAGCTTTCTTT
TRBJ1-6 . . TRBV30 CAWSVQDDSPLHF TGTGCCTGGAGTGTACAGGATGACTCACCCCTCCACTTT
TRBJ1-1 . . TRBV30 CAFLKGLEAFF TGTGCCTTTTTGAAGGGGCTTGAAGCTTTCTTT
TRBJ2-7 . . TRBV11-2 CASSLAGGGEQYF TGTGCCAGCAGCTTAGCGGGGGGCGGCGAGCAGTACTTC
TRBJ1-1 . . TRBV19 CASSPVGALGTEAFF TGTGCCAGTAGTCCCGTCGGCGCCCTCGGGACTGAAGCTTTCTTT
TRBJ1-1 . TRBD1 TRBV6-5 CASSTGGQGGTEAFF TGTGCCAGCAGTACGGGAGGACAGGGGGGGACTGAAGCTTTCTTT
TRBJ2-2 . . TRBV5-1 CASSIDPSGTGELFF TGCGCCAGCAGCATAGACCCATCGGGCACCGGGGAGCTGTTTTTT
TRBJ2-7 few TRBD1 TRBV7-2 CASSLRTGTEYEQYF TGTGCCAGCAGCCTAAGGACAGGGACTGAATACGAGCAGTACTTC
TRBJ2-3 . TRBD2 TRBV5-4 CASSTRAGSTDTQYF TGTGCCAGCAGCACACGAGCGGGGTCCACAGATACGCAGTATTTT
TRBJ1-6 . . TRBV5-4 CASSTDTSSYNSPLHF TGTGCCAGCAGCACTGACACATCCTCCTATAATTCACCCCTCCACTTT
TRBJ2-1 . TRBD2 TRBV27 CASSLWTGGPYNEQFF TGTGCCAGCAGTTTATGGACGGGAGGGCCTTACAATGAGCAGTTCTTC
TRBJ1-5 . . TRBV6-5 CASKGRGVSNQPQHF TGTGCCAGCAAGGGGCGGGGGGTGAGCAATCAGCCCCAGCATTTT
TRBJ2-7 . TRBD2 TRBV5-1 CASSTAGTSGRLGEQYF TGCGCCAGCAGCACGGCCGGGACTAGCGGGAGATTGGGCGAGCAGTACTTC
TRBJ2-1 . TRBD2 TRBV10-3 CAISEGLGLDEQFF TGTGCCATCAGTGAGGGACTAGGATTGGATGAGCAGTTCTTC
TRBJ2-7 once TRBD1 TRBV19 CASGFGGTGASYEQYF TGTGCCAGTGGCTTTGGGGGGACAGGGGCCTCCTACGAGCAGTACTTC
TRBJ1-2 . . TRBV14 CASSQVSGGYTF TGTGCCAGCAGCCAAGTCTCAGGTGGCTACACCTTC
TRBJ1-5 . . TRBV19 CASSPSRVNQPQHF TGTGCCAGTAGTCCGTCCAGGGTCAATCAGCCCCAGCATTTT
TRBJ1-1 . TRBD1 TRBV19 CASRPTGMNTEAFF TGTGCCAGTAGACCGACAGGGATGAACACTGAAGCTTTCTTT
TRBJ1-5 . . TRBV4-3 CASSQDGRNQPQHF TGCGCCAGCAGCCAAGATGGCAGAAATCAGCCCCAGCATTTT
TRBJ2-2 few . TRBV4-1 CASSKGPGGTGELFF TGCGCCAGCAGCAAAGGACCCGGGGGCACCGGGGAGCTGTTTTTT
TRBJ1-1 . . TRBV5-1 CATWDSGYTEAFF TGCGCCACGTGGGACTCCGGGTATACTGAAGCTTTCTTT
TRBJ1-1 . . TRBV29-1 CSVEKRVNTEAFF TGCAGCGTTGAGAAGAGGGTGAACACTGAAGCTTTCTTT
TRBJ2-7 . . TRBV21-1 CAGSGGQGEEQYF TGTGCCGGCAGTGGGGGACAGGGTGAAGAGCAGTACTTC
TRBJ2-7 . TRBD1 TRBV11-2 CASRDPGQGAYEQYF TGTGCCAGCAGGGACCCGGGACAGGGGGCCTACGAGCAGTACTTC
TRBJ2-7 . TRBD1 TRBV9 CASSERDSLTYEQYF TGTGCCAGCAGCGAAAGGGACAGCCTAACCTACGAGCAGTACTTC
TRBJ1-5 . . TRBV2 CASSAQGNQPQHF TGTGCCAGCAGTGCACAGGGTAATCAGCCCCAGCATTTT
TRBJ2-2 . TRBD1 TRBV12-5 CASGLTLWGEGADTGELFF TGTGCTAGTGGTTTGACCCTCTGGGGCGAGGGGGCAGACACCGGGGAGCTGTTTTTT
TRBJ1-6 . TRBD1 TRBV23-1 CASSPLQTGAGNSPLHF TGCGCCAGCAGTCCGCTCCAGACAGGGGCCGGGAATTCACCCCTCCACTTT
TRBJ1-3 . . TRBV7-8 CASSLSPEAGNTIYF TGTGCCAGCAGCTTAAGTCCAGAGGCCGGAAACACCATATATTTT
TRBJ2-7 . TRBD1 TRBV19 CASTRDRGSYEQYF TGTGCCAGTACCCGGGACAGGGGTTCCTACGAGCAGTACTTC
TRBJ1-2 once TRBD1 TRBV7-9 CASSPPGGASNYGYTF TGTGCCAGCAGTCCCCCAGGGGGCGCGAGTAACTATGGCTACACCTTC
TRBJ1-1 few . TRBV7-9 CASSPHLTVNTEAFF TGTGCCAGCAGCCCCCACCTGACAGTGAACACTGAAGCTTTCTTT
TRBJ2-7 . . TRBV7-9 CASSFRRANEQYF TGTGCCAGCAGCTTCCGGCGGGCGAACGAGCAGTACTTC
TRBJ2-1 . TRBD1 TRBV29-1 CSVETGTGSYNEQFF TGCAGCGTTGAAACCGGGACAGGGTCCTACAATGAGCAGTTCTTC
TRBJ2-7 . TRBD2 TRBV7-9 CASSLSPTSGGYEQYF TGTGCCAGCAGCTTAAGCCCAACTAGCGGGGGCTACGAGCAGTACTTC